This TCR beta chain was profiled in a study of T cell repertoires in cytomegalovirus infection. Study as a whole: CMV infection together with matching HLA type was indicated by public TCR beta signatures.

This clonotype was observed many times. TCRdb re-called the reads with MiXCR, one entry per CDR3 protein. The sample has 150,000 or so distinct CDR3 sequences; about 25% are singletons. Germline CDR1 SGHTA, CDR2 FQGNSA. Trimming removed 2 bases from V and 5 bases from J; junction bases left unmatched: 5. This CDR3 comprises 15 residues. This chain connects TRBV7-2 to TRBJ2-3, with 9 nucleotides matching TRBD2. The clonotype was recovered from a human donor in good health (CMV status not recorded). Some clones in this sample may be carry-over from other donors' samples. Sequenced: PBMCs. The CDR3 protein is CASSLSGLALDTQYF. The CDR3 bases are TGTGCCAGCAGCTTAAGTGGACTAGCGTTAGATACGCAGTATTTT.